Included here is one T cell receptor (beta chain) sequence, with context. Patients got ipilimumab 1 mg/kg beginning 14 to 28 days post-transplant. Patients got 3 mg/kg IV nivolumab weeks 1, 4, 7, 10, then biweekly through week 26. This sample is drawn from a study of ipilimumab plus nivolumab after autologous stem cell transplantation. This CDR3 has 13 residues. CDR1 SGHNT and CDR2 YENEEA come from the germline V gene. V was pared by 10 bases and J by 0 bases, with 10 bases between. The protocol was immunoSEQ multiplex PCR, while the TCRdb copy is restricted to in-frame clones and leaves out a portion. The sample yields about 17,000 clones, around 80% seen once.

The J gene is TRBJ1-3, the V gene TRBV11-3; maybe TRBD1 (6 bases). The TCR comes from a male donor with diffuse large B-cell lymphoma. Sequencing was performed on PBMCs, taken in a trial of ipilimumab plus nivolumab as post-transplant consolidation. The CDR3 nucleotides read TGTGCCACAGGACAGCGCTCTGGAAACACCATATATTTT. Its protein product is CATGQRSGNTIYF.